Listed below are T cell receptor beta chains from one sample, sequenced in a study of cytomegalovirus exposure and HLA in healthy donors. Only in-frame clones appear in the TCRdb table, and some are missing; sequencing was by immunoSEQ multiplex PCR. The top ten clones hold about 3% of a sample with roughly 200,000 clones, 75% to 90% of them seen once. Sequenced material: PBMCs. Every receptor here comes from a woman in her thirties or forties in good health and CMV-seronegative. Both conserved end residues are part of each CDR3. Fields, in order: D gene, J gene, clone size, V gene, CDR3 DNA, CDR3 protein. A D gene is named only where the DNA matches it firmly. Expanded clones are given a class, and other clones once, few, many or no size at all.

d_gene: TRBD1; j_gene: TRBJ2-1; abundance: .; v_gene: TRBV6-5; CDR3nt: TGTGCCAGCAGTTCGCCGGGACAGTTCTACAATGAGCAGTTCTTC; CDR3aa: CASSSPGQFYNEQFF
d_gene: .; j_gene: TRBJ2-5; abundance: .; v_gene: TRBV21-1; CDR3nt: TGTGCCAGCAGCAAAGGGATTAAGGGTGCAGGGGCACGAGAGACCCAGTACTTC; CDR3aa: CASSKGIKGAGARETQYF
d_gene: .; j_gene: TRBJ2-3; abundance: .; v_gene: TRBV9; CDR3nt: TGTGCCAGCGGGCGGGGGCCCCGGGGGAGCACAGATACGCAGTATTTT; CDR3aa: CASGRGPRGSTDTQYF
d_gene: TRBD1; j_gene: TRBJ2-7; abundance: .; v_gene: TRBV5-1; CDR3nt: TGCGCCAGCAGCTTGGCCTCCCGGACAGGGTTAGGGGAGCAGTACTTC; CDR3aa: CASSLASRTGLGEQYF
d_gene: TRBD1; j_gene: TRBJ1-1; abundance: once; v_gene: TRBV7-9; CDR3nt: TGTGCCAGCAGCTTTCAGGGGGCAGAGGCTTTCTTT; CDR3aa: CASSFQGAEAFF
d_gene: .; j_gene: TRBJ2-5; abundance: .; v_gene: TRBV7-9; CDR3nt: TGTGCCAGCAGCTTAGGATACAGGGAGAAGGAGACCCAGTACTTC; CDR3aa: CASSLGYREKETQYF
d_gene: .; j_gene: TRBJ1-4; abundance: .; v_gene: TRBV9; CDR3nt: TGTGCCAGCAGCGTGGGGGGGGGCGGGAATGAAAAACTGTTTTTT; CDR3aa: CASSVGGGGNEKLFF
d_gene: TRBD2; j_gene: TRBJ2-7; abundance: .; v_gene: TRBV5-6; CDR3nt: TGTGCCAGCAGCTCGGCTATAGCGGGACCCTACGAGCAGTACTTC; CDR3aa: CASSSAIAGPYEQYF
d_gene: .; j_gene: TRBJ2-1; abundance: .; v_gene: TRBV28; CDR3nt: TGTGCCAGCAGTTCCCGACTAAGCGGCCCGTACAATGAGCAGTTCTTC; CDR3aa: CASSSRLSGPYNEQFF
d_gene: TRBD1; j_gene: TRBJ2-7; abundance: .; v_gene: TRBV19; CDR3nt: TGTGCCAGTAGTATTATTGGACAGGTGAACGACGAGCAGTACTTC; CDR3aa: CASSIIGQVNDEQYF
d_gene: TRBD1; j_gene: TRBJ1-5; abundance: .; v_gene: TRBV28; CDR3nt: TGTGCCAGCAGTTTGGACAGGGGGAATCAGCCCCAGCATTTT; CDR3aa: CASSLDRGNQPQHF
d_gene: .; j_gene: TRBJ1-1; abundance: once; v_gene: TRBV18; CDR3nt: TGTGCCAGCTCACCACCGATAACGGGGAACACTGAAGCTTTCTTT; CDR3aa: CASSPPITGNTEAFF
d_gene: .; j_gene: TRBJ2-7; abundance: .; v_gene: TRBV7-7; CDR3nt: TGTGCCAGCAGCCCGGACTTAGACTACGAGCAGTACTTC; CDR3aa: CASSPDLDYEQYF
d_gene: TRBD2; j_gene: TRBJ2-2; abundance: .; v_gene: TRBV11-3; CDR3nt: TGTGCCAGCAGCTTAGGACTAGCGGAAGCCGGGGAGCTGTTTTTT; CDR3aa: CASSLGLAEAGELFF
d_gene: .; j_gene: TRBJ1-4; abundance: .; v_gene: TRBV2; CDR3nt: TGTGCCAGCACGGAGGGGCCGGGCGAAAAACTGTTTTTT; CDR3aa: CASTEGPGEKLFF
d_gene: TRBD1; j_gene: TRBJ2-7; abundance: once; v_gene: TRBV2; CDR3nt: TGTGCCAGCAGTGAGCTGGAACAGGGGTCCTACGAGCAGTACTTC; CDR3aa: CASSELEQGSYEQYF
d_gene: .; j_gene: TRBJ2-3; abundance: .; v_gene: TRBV5-4; CDR3nt: TGTGCCAGCAGCTTGGTCGGGGAAGCTACGCAGTATTTT; CDR3aa: CASSLVGEATQYF
d_gene: TRBD1; j_gene: TRBJ2-2; abundance: .; v_gene: TRBV29-1; CDR3nt: TGCAGCGCCAAGGGTATCGGGACAGGAGACACCGGGGAGCTGTTTTTT; CDR3aa: CSAKGIGTGDTGELFF
d_gene: .; j_gene: TRBJ2-7; abundance: .; v_gene: TRBV19; CDR3nt: TGTGCCAGTAGTCCGTTGGCCAACCCAATCCACGAGCAGTACTTC; CDR3aa: CASSPLANPIHEQYF
d_gene: .; j_gene: TRBJ2-3; abundance: .; v_gene: TRBV18; CDR3nt: TGTGCCAGCTCACCACGTCCGGGAGACAGAGGCACAGATACGCAGTATTTT; CDR3aa: CASSPRPGDRGTDTQYF
d_gene: .; j_gene: TRBJ1-1; abundance: .; v_gene: TRBV5-1; CDR3nt: TGCGCCAGCAGCGCAGGACAGCCAGGGAACACTGAAGCTTTCTTT; CDR3aa: CASSAGQPGNTEAFF
d_gene: .; j_gene: TRBJ1-2; abundance: .; v_gene: TRBV5-1; CDR3nt: TGCGCCAGCAGCTTGGTCCCAGGAAACTATGGCTACACCTTC; CDR3aa: CASSLVPGNYGYTF
d_gene: TRBD2; j_gene: TRBJ2-4; abundance: .; v_gene: TRBV4-1; CDR3nt: TGCGCCAGCAGCCAAGGACTAGCGGAAACCAAAAACATTCAGTACTTC; CDR3aa: CASSQGLAETKNIQYF
d_gene: TRBD2; j_gene: TRBJ2-3; abundance: few; v_gene: TRBV27; CDR3nt: TGTGCCAGCAGTTTCCCTAGCGGGAGAACAGATACGCAGTATTTT; CDR3aa: CASSFPSGRTDTQYF
d_gene: TRBD1; j_gene: TRBJ1-1; abundance: .; v_gene: TRBV30; CDR3nt: TGTGCCTGGAGAAAGGGGGCGGGAATATCGGCTGAAGCTTTCTTT; CDR3aa: CAWRKGAGISAEAFF
d_gene: TRBD1; j_gene: TRBJ2-3; abundance: once; v_gene: TRBV7-9; CDR3nt: TGTGCCAGCAGCTTATCGACAGGGGGACGGACGCAGTATTTT; CDR3aa: CASSLSTGGRTQYF
d_gene: .; j_gene: TRBJ2-5; abundance: .; v_gene: TRBV1; CDR3nt: TGCACCAGCAGCCAAGATAATGAGACTAGCGGGAAAGAGACCCAGTACTTC; CDR3aa: CTSSQDNETSGKETQYF
d_gene: .; j_gene: TRBJ1-1; abundance: few; v_gene: TRBV6-5; CDR3nt: TGTGCCACAAGGGAGACGGGGAAGGTTGAAGCTTTCTTT; CDR3aa: CATRETGKVEAFF
d_gene: TRBD1; j_gene: TRBJ1-1; abundance: .; v_gene: TRBV4-1; CDR3nt: TGCGCCAGCAGCCAGTGGACAGGATTGAACACTGAAGCTTTCTTT; CDR3aa: CASSQWTGLNTEAFF
d_gene: .; j_gene: TRBJ2-7; abundance: .; v_gene: TRBV7-9; CDR3nt: TGTGCCAGCAGCTTAAGCCGGGAGACCTACGAGCAGTACTTC; CDR3aa: CASSLSRETYEQYF
d_gene: .; j_gene: TRBJ1-2; abundance: .; v_gene: TRBV27; CDR3nt: TGTGCCAGCAGGGATGATCGGGGTTCAGCGAGCTATGGCTACACCTTC; CDR3aa: CASRDDRGSASYGYTF
d_gene: TRBD2; j_gene: TRBJ2-2; abundance: once; v_gene: TRBV4-1; CDR3nt: TGCGCCAGCAGCGGACTAGCGGGTCCTTTATCGAACACCGGGGAGCTGTTTTTT; CDR3aa: CASSGLAGPLSNTGELFF
d_gene: .; j_gene: TRBJ2-3; abundance: .; v_gene: TRBV2; CDR3nt: TGTGCCAGCAGTTTTAACACAGATACGCAGTATTTT; CDR3aa: CASSFNTDTQYF
d_gene: .; j_gene: TRBJ2-7; abundance: .; v_gene: TRBV11-2; CDR3nt: TGTGCCAGCAGCTGGGGGGGATCAGGGGGCTTTGACTACGAGCAGTACTTC; CDR3aa: CASSWGGSGGFDYEQYF
d_gene: .; j_gene: TRBJ1-5; abundance: .; v_gene: TRBV6-5; CDR3nt: TGTGCCAGCAGTTATGTGCGTTATAGCAATCAGCCCCAGCATTTT; CDR3aa: CASSYVRYSNQPQHF
d_gene: TRBD1; j_gene: TRBJ2-5; abundance: few; v_gene: TRBV7-9; CDR3nt: TGTGCCAGCAGCTTAGATCCCGGACAGGGAAGAGAGACCCAGTACTTC; CDR3aa: CASSLDPGQGRETQYF
d_gene: .; j_gene: TRBJ2-1; abundance: .; v_gene: TRBV11-2; CDR3nt: TGTGCCAGCAGCGGGGGGGCGGTGAGCTCCTACAATGAGCAGTTCTTC; CDR3aa: CASSGGAVSSYNEQFF
d_gene: .; j_gene: TRBJ2-5; abundance: .; v_gene: TRBV6-1; CDR3nt: TGTGCCAGCAGTGAACTGGGGGGAGTGGGGCAAGAGACCCAGTACTTC; CDR3aa: CASSELGGVGQETQYF
d_gene: .; j_gene: TRBJ2-1; abundance: .; v_gene: TRBV2; CDR3nt: TGTGCCAGCAGTGAGGGGATTAGCGGAGTACCCTCCTACAATGAGCAGTTCTTC; CDR3aa: CASSEGISGVPSYNEQFF
d_gene: .; j_gene: TRBJ2-1; abundance: .; v_gene: TRBV7-9; CDR3nt: TGTTCCAGCACCCTTCGGCAGGCCAGGTCCTACAATGAGCAGTTCTTC; CDR3aa: CSSTLRQARSYNEQFF
d_gene: .; j_gene: TRBJ1-2; abundance: .; v_gene: TRBV30; CDR3nt: TGTGCCTGGAGTGTACACCGTGATGGCTACACCTTC; CDR3aa: CAWSVHRDGYTF
d_gene: .; j_gene: TRBJ1-1; abundance: .; v_gene: TRBV28; CDR3nt: TGTGCCAGCAGTTTTGAGAGGCAGCTTATGAACACTGAAGCTTTCTTT; CDR3aa: CASSFERQLMNTEAFF
d_gene: .; j_gene: TRBJ2-3; abundance: .; v_gene: TRBV30; CDR3nt: TGTGCCTGGAGTGGGGTAGCTTTGAAGGATACGCAGTATTTT; CDR3aa: CAWSGVALKDTQYF
d_gene: TRBD2; j_gene: TRBJ2-7; abundance: .; v_gene: TRBV11-3; CDR3nt: TGTGCCAGCAGCCTAGGGCTAGCGGGACTCAACGAGCAGTACTTC; CDR3aa: CASSLGLAGLNEQYF
d_gene: TRBD2; j_gene: TRBJ2-7; abundance: few; v_gene: TRBV5-1; CDR3nt: TGCGCCAGCAGCTTGGGGTCTAGCGGATGGGCCTACGAGCAGTACTTC; CDR3aa: CASSLGSSGWAYEQYF
d_gene: TRBD1; j_gene: TRBJ1-4; abundance: .; v_gene: TRBV27; CDR3nt: TGTGCCAGCAGTTTACGCTTGACAGGGATTCGAAATGAAAAACTGTTTTTT; CDR3aa: CASSLRLTGIRNEKLFF
d_gene: .; j_gene: TRBJ2-1; abundance: .; v_gene: TRBV27; CDR3nt: TGTGCCAGCGCCTTGTCCCCAGTATCTGGCAATGAGCAGTTCTTC; CDR3aa: CASALSPVSGNEQFF
d_gene: TRBD2; j_gene: TRBJ2-1; abundance: .; v_gene: TRBV7-2; CDR3nt: TGTGCCAGCAGCTTAGTTGGCGGGAGCTCCTACAATGAGCAGTTCTTC; CDR3aa: CASSLVGGSSYNEQFF
d_gene: TRBD1; j_gene: TRBJ2-5; abundance: .; v_gene: TRBV27; CDR3nt: TGTGCCAGCAGTTTCCGGGACAGGGGGATTCGGGAGACCCAGTACTTC; CDR3aa: CASSFRDRGIRETQYF
d_gene: .; j_gene: TRBJ2-7; abundance: .; v_gene: TRBV7-2; CDR3nt: TGTGCCAGCAGCCTGACCGGGACTTGGTCCTACGAGCAGTACTTC; CDR3aa: CASSLTGTWSYEQYF
d_gene: .; j_gene: TRBJ1-5; abundance: .; v_gene: TRBV15; CDR3nt: TGTGCCACCAGCAGAGTGGGGGGTCAGCCCCAGCATTTT; CDR3aa: CATSRVGGQPQHF
d_gene: TRBD1; j_gene: TRBJ1-1; abundance: .; v_gene: TRBV27; CDR3nt: TGTGCCAGCAGTGGGAACAGGGGAAACACTGAAGCTTTCTTT; CDR3aa: CASSGNRGNTEAFF
d_gene: TRBD2; j_gene: TRBJ2-1; abundance: once; v_gene: TRBV5-1; CDR3nt: TGCGCCAGCAGCTGGGTGGGGCTAGCGGGAGGGGCCTACAATGAGCAGTTCTTC; CDR3aa: CASSWVGLAGGAYNEQFF